The 3 T cell receptor beta chains reported below all come from one sample, sequenced in a study of blood T cells in healthy people across ages. Next came a second PCR, run for about 6 to 12 cycles, which used a sample-barcoded 5' primer along with a J-beta primer mix. A single record per CDR3 protein comes from TCRdb applying MiXCR to the 5' RACE reads. The data show about 1.6 million distinct CDR3 sequences, with 30% to 35% seen just once and approximately 10% held by the top ten. Source material: blood. These TCRs come from a woman aged 25 to 39 in good health.

The chain couples TRBV14 to TRBJ2-5; 7 bases are shared with TRBD1. This CDR3 comprises 17 residues. Germline V gene lookup returns CDR1 SGHDN and CDR2 FVKESK. The V segment lost 4 bases and the J segment 4 bases; nucleotides outside the gene matches: 15. The CDR3 DNA reads as TGTGCCAGCAGCCCCGGGACAGCTACAAGTATTATAGAGACCCAGTACTTC. Amino acid sequence: CASSPGTATSIIETQYF.

V gene TRBV7-9 combines with J gene TRBJ1-1; a weak D match, TRBD1 (6 bases). Per germline, CDR1 SEHNR and CDR2 FQNEAQ (reference sequence). Trimming removed 4 bases at V and 5 bases at J, with 20 bases between. The CDR3 consists of 16 residues. CDR3 DNA sequence: TGTGCCAGCAGCTCGTTACAGGGTCACGGTCCAACTGAAGCTTTCTTT. Encoded protein: CASSSLQGHGPTEAFF.

The rearrangement uses TRBV20-1 and TRBJ2-5, with D hard to call. From germline, CDR1 is DFQATT and CDR2 SNEGSKA (reference sequence). CDR3 length: 13 residues. V was trimmed by 0 bases and J by 3 bases, leaving 8 bases between them. The chain's CDR3 is CSARDPTKETQYF. CDR3 DNA sequence: TGCAGTGCTAGAGATCCTACAAAAGAGACCCAGTACTTC.